The clone carrying this T cell receptor beta chain occurred once. V lost 5 bases, J lost 3 bases, and 3 bases stayed unmatched. The CDR3 is 13 residues long. Germline V gives CDR1 SEHNR, CDR2 FQNEAQ (reference sequence). Sequenced by immunoSEQ multiplex PCR; TCRdb stores in-frame clones only, minus some. The sample includes a few hundred thousand clones, 65% to 90% of them seen just once. Recruitment covered about two dozen US areas and drew participants whose ages spanned about 18 to 89 years. This sample is drawn from a study of blood T cell repertoires in COVID-19. Sequencing used PBMCs or T cells enriched from blood (not recorded which). The chain recombines TRBV7-9 with TRBJ2-7; TRBD1 agrees at 8 bases. This TCR was recovered from a woman aged 40 to 50 with acute COVID-19. The CDR3 DNA sequence: TGTGCCAGCAGCCCTGGACAGGGCTACGAGCAGTACTTC. Its translation: CASSPGQGYEQYF.